These 20 T cell receptor beta chains were sequenced from one sample in a study of T cells in Graves' hyperthyroidism and ophthalmopathy. TCR beta CDR3 region amplification was performed from RNA transcripts. When the TCR CDR3 underwent first-round RT-PCR, the HTBI primer set was used. TCRdb itself ran the multiplex PCR reads through MiXCR, one entry per CDR3 protein. The sample carries fewer than 450,000 distinct CDR3 sequences, around 15% recorded once. The sample taken for sequencing was blood. The source is a woman in her sixties with Graves' ophthalmopathy.

The chain joins TRBV30 to TRBJ1-6; TRBD1 matches 9 bases. CDR3 length: 15 residues. Trimming took 2 bases from V and 10 from J; bases not matched to a gene: 9. Germline CDR1 GTSNPN, CDR2 SVGIG (reference sequence). CDR3 coding DNA: TGTGCCTGGAGTTTGACACAGGGGGCTTGGTCACCCCTCCACTTT. Translation: CAWSLTQGAWSPLHF.

This clonotype was seen ten or more times. This sequence joins TRBV2 and TRBJ1-5, with a tentative D call TRBD1 (5 bases). CDR1 and CDR2 (germline): SNHLY, FYNNEI. Trimming took off 5 bases at V and 6 bases at J, with 11 bases between the two ends. This CDR3 region has 13 residues. As DNA, the CDR3 is TGTGCCAGCAGTTTGGCAGGGACTCAGCCCCAGCATTTT. This codes for CASSLAGTQPQHF.

This clonotype has ten or more counts. V gene TRBV7-2 combines with J gene TRBJ2-3; no firm D call. The germline V and J ends were trimmed by 2 bases and 2 bases, with 11 bases remaining between them. The CDR3 is 15 amino acids. Germline V gene lookup returns CDR1 SGHTA and CDR2 FQGNSA. The CDR3 sequence: CASSLMSRLTDTQYF. The CDR3 DNA reads TGTGCCAGCAGCTTAATGTCAAGGCTCACAGATACGCAGTATTTT.

This rearrangement joins TRBV5-1 to TRBJ2-1, with no clear D. Per germline, CDR1 SGHRS and CDR2 YFSETQ. This CDR3 contains 14 residues. Trimming left V 1 base short and J 8 bases short, with 13 bases between. The CDR3 nucleotides read TGCGCCAGCAGCTTGTTGAGTATCCTGGATGAGCAGTTCTTC. This sequence encodes CASSLLSILDEQFF.

This clonotype came up a few times. The V and J genes are TRBV6-1 and TRBJ2-2; tentative D call: TRBD2 (5 bases). The CDR3 is made up of 16 amino acids. V was trimmed by 5 bases and J by 6 bases, leaving 19 bases between them. The germline gives CDR1 MNHNS, CDR2 SASEGT. The CDR3 region has the DNA TGTGCCAGCAGTCGTCAAGCCCTCGGGATAGCCGGGGAGCTGTTTTTT. Translated, it gives CASSRQALGIAGELFF.

This clonotype came up a few times. The genes are TRBV20-1 and TRBJ2-7, with D possibly being TRBD2 (7 bases). Germline V CDR1 and CDR2: DFQATT, SNEGSKA (reference sequence). There are 13 residues in the CDR3. V lost 6 bases to trimming and J lost 1 base, with 13 bases between them. CDR3 sequence: CSAGRGQSYEQYF. CDR3 nucleotide sequence: TGCAGTGCGGGGCGGGGGCAATCCTACGAGCAGTACTTC.

This chain uses TRBV12-5 with TRBJ2-1; possible D gene TRBD1, 5 bases. CDR1 is LGHNT and CDR2 is FRNRAP in the germline V gene. Trimming pared 2 bases from V and 5 bases from J, leaving 13 bases between. The CDR3 is 15 amino acids. In nucleotides, the CDR3 is TGTGCTAGTGGTTTGCTGCAGGGCCGAAACAATGAGCAGTTCTTC. Translation gives CASGLLQGRNNEQFF.

J is TRBJ2-2 and V is TRBV19; 9 bases are shared with TRBD1. Looked up from germline, CDR1 is LNHDA and CDR2 is SQIVND (reference sequence). Trimming at V came to 3 bases and at J to 0 bases, leaving 2 bases not matched to a gene. The CDR3 runs to 16 residues. CDR3 sequence reads: CASSIGQGTNTGELFF. CDR3 nucleotide sequence: TGTGCCAGTAGTATCGGACAGGGGACGAACACCGGGGAGCTGTTTTTT. Supplemented by reference TRBV19 and TRBJ2-2, the full variable domain reads DGGITQSPKYLFRKEGQNVTLSCEQNLNHDAMYWYRQDPGQGLRLIYYSQIVNDFQKGDIAEGYSVSREKKESFPLTVTSAQKNPTAFYLCASSIGQGTNTGELFFGEGSRLTVL.

The V call is TRBV2, the J call TRBJ2-3; TRBD2 might be the D (6 bases). This CDR3 spans 15 amino acids. Trimming removed 4 bases at V and 2 bases at J, with 13 bases between. CDR1 and CDR2 (germline): SNHLY, FYNNEI. CDR3 DNA sequence: TGTGCCAGCAGTGCGGGCGGGACGACCACAGATACGCAGTATTTT. It encodes CASSAGGTTTDTQYF.

This clonotype was counted only a few times. The chain employs TRBV5-1 and TRBJ2-2, with D possibly matching TRBD2 (6 bases). Germline CDR1 and CDR2: SGHRS and YFSETQ. The CDR3 runs 14 residues. Trimming left V 7 bases short and J 1 base short, with 11 bases between. CDR3: CASRGGMNTGELFF. The CDR3 DNA reads TGCGCCAGCCGAGGCGGGATGAACACCGGGGAGCTGTTTTTT. The full variable domain, its missing parts supplied by reference TRBV5-1 and TRBJ2-2, is KAGVTQTPRYLIKTRGQQVTLSCSPISGHRSVSWYQQTPGQGLQFLFEYFSETQRNKGNFPGRFSGRQFSNSRSEMNVSTLELGDSALYLCASRGGMNTGELFFGEGSRLTVL.

Ten or more counts support this clonotype. The gene calls are TRBV28 and TRBJ2-5, with D perhaps TRBD2 (6 bases). Germline CDR1 reads MDHEN; CDR2 reads SYDVKM. V dropped 6 bases and J dropped 7 bases, with 15 bases sitting between them. The CDR3 runs 13 residues. The chain's CDR3 is CASRRTSEGTQYF. DNA for the CDR3: TGTGCCAGCAGGCGGACCTCGGAGGGGACCCAGTACTTC.

The CDR3 sequence is CSAERGSANTEAFF. CDR3 nucleotide sequence: TGCAGTGCTGAGCGTGGTTCAGCGAACACTGAAGCTTTCTTT. The chain recombines TRBV20-1 with TRBJ1-1; D remains ambiguous. Trimming pared 5 bases from V and 1 base from J, leaving 14 bases between. The V gene's germline CDR1 is DFQATT and CDR2 SNEGSKA (reference sequence). The CDR3 consists of 14 residues.

This clonotype occurred many times. The chain combines TRBV2 with TRBJ2-5; 11 bases are shared with TRBD2. Germline V gives CDR1 SNHLY, CDR2 FYNNEI. With V trimmed by 6 bases and J by 0 bases, 15 bases remained unmatched. The CDR3 is made up of 19 amino acids. CDR3 residues: CASRAGTSGGGLYQETQYF. DNA of the CDR3: TGTGCCAGCAGGGCCGGGACTAGCGGAGGAGGGTTGTACCAAGAGACCCAGTACTTC.

This clonotype was detected many times. CDR3 loop: CATSEAANTEAFF. The CDR3 DNA is TGTGCCACCAGTGAGGCGGCGAACACTGAAGCTTTCTTT. This chain uses TRBV24-1 with TRBJ1-1; no definite D call. The CDR3 contains 13 residues. V lost 4 bases and J lost 1, with 6 bases in between. Looked up from germline, CDR1 is KGHDR and CDR2 is SFDVKD.

This clonotype showed up just once. The rearrangement links TRBV9 to TRBJ2-5, with TRBD1 matching over 9 bases. The germline V gene encodes CDR1 SGDLS and CDR2 YYNGEE. V dropped 0 bases and J dropped 0; count of bases not matched to a gene: 3. The CDR3 sequence is 16 residues long. In DNA form, the CDR3 reads TGTGCCAGCAGCGTAGGGGACAGGGCCTACCAAGAGACCCAGTACTTC. The encoded protein is CASSVGDRAYQETQYF.

This clonotype was picked up many times. The chain joins TRBV20-1 to TRBJ2-7; TRBD2 agrees at 15 bases. Germline V gene lookup returns CDR1 DFQATT and CDR2 SNEGSKA (reference sequence). The CDR3 consists of 15 residues. Losses at the gene ends were 0 bases for V and 4 bases for J; bases not matched to a gene: 1. The CDR3 loop is CSARDGTSGRYEQYF. The DNA of the CDR3 is TGCAGTGCTAGAGATGGGACTAGCGGGAGGTACGAGCAGTACTTC.

CDR3 sequence reads: CASNLARTGRYGTDTQYF. CDR3 sequence (DNA): TGTGCCAGCAACCTCGCTCGGACAGGGAGGTATGGCACAGATACGCAGTATTTT. The chain links TRBV7-9 to TRBJ2-3; 8 nucleotides line up with TRBD1. Per the germline V gene, CDR1 is SEHNR and CDR2 is FQNEAQ (reference sequence). CDR3 size: 18 residues. V was clipped by 7 bases and J by 1 base; unmatched bases: 16.

V gene TRBV6-5 combines with J gene TRBJ2-3; 9 bases are shared with TRBD1. Germline values: CDR1 MNHEY, CDR2 SVGAGI. The V and J ends lost 2 bases and 4 bases, in that order; junction bases with no gene match: 7. The CDR3 is 16 amino acids. This CDR3 reads CASSYEGTGIPDTQYF. The CDR3 nucleotides are TGTGCCAGCAGTTACGAGGGGACAGGGATCCCAGATACGCAGTATTTT.

This clonotype has at least ten counts. V usage is TRBV25-1 and J usage is TRBJ2-7; D is perhaps TRBD2 (6 bases). V gave up 3 bases and J gave up 3 bases, with 18 bases separating them. Germline values: CDR1 MGHDK, CDR2 SYGVNS. The CDR3 consists of 16 residues. The CDR3 region has the DNA TGTGCCAGCAGTGATGCGGGACCGGGAAACCACTACGAGCAGTACTTC. The encoded protein is CASSDAGPGNHYEQYF.

This clonotype was recorded at least ten times. V gene TRBV29-1 combines with J gene TRBJ1-2; D is unclear. CDR1 and CDR2 from the germline V gene are SQVTM and ANQGSEA. V lost 5 bases and J lost 8, with 12 bases in between. The CDR3 contains 11 residues. In DNA, the CDR3 is TGCAGCGTTCGAGGGTCTGGCGGCTACACCTTC. It specifies CSVRGSGGYTF. Together with reference TRBV29-1 and TRBJ1-2, the CDR3 gives the full variable domain: SAVISQKPSRDICQRGTSLTIQCQVDSQVTMMFWYRQQPGQSLTLIATANQGSEATYESGFVIDKFPISRPNLTFSTLTVSNMSPEDSSIYLCSVRGSGGYTFGSGTRLTVV.